The rows below give T cell receptor beta chains drawn from one sample of a study of OX40 agonist ivuxolimab in advanced cancers. Some clones are missing from TCRdb's copy, which holds only in-frame ones; the method was immunoSEQ multiplex PCR. The data contain over 150,000 clones, approximately 94% of them seen just once; the ten biggest clones take up about 0.3%. Sequences were derived from CD4+ or CD8+ T cells sorted from blood, sampled in a trial of the OX40 agonist ivuxolimab. The receptors shown here come from an adult with an advanced solid tumor such as melanoma, head and neck, liver or kidney cancer. Each CDR3 is given with its conserved first and last residue. A D gene is named only where the DNA matches it firmly. Expanded clones are given a class, and other clones once, few, many or no size at all.

J gene,V gene,clone size,D gene,CDR3 protein,CDR3 DNA
TRBJ2-7,TRBV28,NA,TRBD2,CASSLKVGGTSGRVGSYEQYF,TGTGCCAGCAGTTTAAAAGTTGGTGGGACTAGCGGGAGGGTGGGCTCCTACGAGCAGTACTTC
TRBJ2-7,TRBV2,NA,NA,CASSVLVGTYEQYF,TGTGCCAGCAGTGTATTGGTGGGGACTTACGAGCAGTACTTC
TRBJ2-7,TRBV19,NA,TRBD2,CASSSSGVSYEQYF,TGTGCCAGTAGTTCGAGCGGGGTCTCCTACGAGCAGTACTTC
TRBJ2-7,TRBV6-5,NA,TRBD1,CASSFRDRSYEQYF,TGTGCCAGCAGTTTCCGGGACAGGTCCTACGAGCAGTACTTC
TRBJ2-2,TRBV5-1,NA,NA,CASSLGGSPGELFF,TGCGCCAGCAGCTTGGGGGGTTCACCCGGGGAGCTGTTTTTT
TRBJ1-1,TRBV18,NA,NA,CASSPPPNTEAFF,TGTGCCAGCTCACCACCCCCTAACACTGAAGCTTTCTTT
TRBJ2-7,TRBV28,once,TRBD1,CASSLSGRGLEQYF,TGTGCCAGCAGTTTATCGGGCAGGGGGTTAGAGCAGTACTTC
TRBJ1-1,TRBV6-5,once,NA,CASSKGLVGGAAFF,TGTGCCAGCAGCAAGGGGTTGGTCGGGGGAGCAGCTTTCTTT
TRBJ1-4,TRBV6-5,NA,NA,CASRRQTLEKLFF,TGTGCCAGCAGACGACAGACCCTTGAAAAACTGTTTTTT
TRBJ2-2,TRBV11-2,few,NA,CASTLIFLNTGELFF,TGTGCCAGCACCCTGATATTCTTGAACACCGGGGAGCTGTTTTTT
TRBJ2-5,TRBV7-2,once,TRBD1,CASRQSTGLETQYF,TGTGCCAGCAGACAATCGACAGGGTTGGAGACCCAGTACTTC
TRBJ2-1,TRBV27,NA,NA,CASSFSQGGNEQFF,TGTGCCAGCAGTTTTTCCCAGGGCGGCAATGAGCAGTTCTTC
TRBJ1-5,TRBV28,NA,NA,CASVWGGNQPQHF,TGTGCCAGCGTATGGGGGGGAAATCAGCCCCAGCATTTT
TRBJ1-2,TRBV2,NA,NA,CASSDVREMRGYTF,TGTGCCAGCAGTGACGTCAGGGAAATGAGAGGCTACACCTTC
TRBJ1-2,TRBV27,NA,NA,CASSSLVGGYGYTF,TGTGCCAGCAGTTCCCTAGTCGGAGGCTATGGCTACACCTTC
TRBJ1-1,TRBV7-2,NA,TRBD1,CASSSPGQGGTEAFF,TGTGCCAGCAGCTCTCCGGGACAGGGGGGGACTGAAGCTTTCTTT
TRBJ2-7,TRBV9,NA,NA,CASSFSDRAYEQYF,TGTGCCAGCAGCTTCTCTGACAGAGCCTACGAGCAGTACTTC
TRBJ1-1,TRBV18,NA,NA,CASSPPNSLMNTEAFF,TGTGCCAGCTCACCACCGAACAGCCTTATGAACACTGAAGCTTTCTTT
TRBJ2-5,TRBV7-7,NA,NA,CASSLVLGGETQYF,TGTGCTAGCAGCTTAGTTTTGGGCGGGGAGACCCAGTACTTC
TRBJ2-5,TRBV7-9,NA,NA,CASSLNRVETQYF,TGTGCCAGCAGCTTAAACAGGGTCGAGACCCAGTACTTC
TRBJ2-4,TRBV19,NA,TRBD1,CASSIHDRGLAKNIQYF,TGTGCCAGTAGTATCCACGATAGGGGGCTAGCCAAAAACATTCAGTACTTC
TRBJ1-5,TRBV25-1,NA,NA,CASSERGPSNQPQHF,TGTGCCAGCAGTGAACGGGGACCGAGCAATCAGCCCCAGCATTTT
TRBJ1-5,TRBV27,few,NA,CASSVLGFNQPQHF,TGTGCCAGCAGTGTGCTTGGGTTCAATCAGCCCCAGCATTTT
TRBJ2-7,TRBV5-1,NA,TRBD2,CASSLQGAGTSEQYF,TGCGCCAGCAGCCTTCAAGGGGCAGGGACTAGTGAGCAGTACTTC